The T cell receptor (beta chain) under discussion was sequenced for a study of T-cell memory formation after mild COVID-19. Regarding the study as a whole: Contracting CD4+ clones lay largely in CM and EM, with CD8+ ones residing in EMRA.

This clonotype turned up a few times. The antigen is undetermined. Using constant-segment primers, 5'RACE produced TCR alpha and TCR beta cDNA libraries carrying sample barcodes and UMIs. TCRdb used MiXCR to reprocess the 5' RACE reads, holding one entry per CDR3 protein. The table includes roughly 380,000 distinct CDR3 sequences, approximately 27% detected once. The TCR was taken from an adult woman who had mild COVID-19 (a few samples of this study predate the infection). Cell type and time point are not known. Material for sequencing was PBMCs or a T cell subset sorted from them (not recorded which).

CDR3 DNA sequence: TGTGCCAGCAGCTCAGCCGGCTACAATGAGCAGTTCTTC. It translates to CASSSAGYNEQFF. J is TRBJ2-1 and V is TRBV7-3; D unresolved. CDR1 SGHTA and CDR2 FQGTGA come from the germline V gene. This CDR3 spans 13 amino acids. Trimming left V 4 bases short and J 3 bases short, with 7 bases between.